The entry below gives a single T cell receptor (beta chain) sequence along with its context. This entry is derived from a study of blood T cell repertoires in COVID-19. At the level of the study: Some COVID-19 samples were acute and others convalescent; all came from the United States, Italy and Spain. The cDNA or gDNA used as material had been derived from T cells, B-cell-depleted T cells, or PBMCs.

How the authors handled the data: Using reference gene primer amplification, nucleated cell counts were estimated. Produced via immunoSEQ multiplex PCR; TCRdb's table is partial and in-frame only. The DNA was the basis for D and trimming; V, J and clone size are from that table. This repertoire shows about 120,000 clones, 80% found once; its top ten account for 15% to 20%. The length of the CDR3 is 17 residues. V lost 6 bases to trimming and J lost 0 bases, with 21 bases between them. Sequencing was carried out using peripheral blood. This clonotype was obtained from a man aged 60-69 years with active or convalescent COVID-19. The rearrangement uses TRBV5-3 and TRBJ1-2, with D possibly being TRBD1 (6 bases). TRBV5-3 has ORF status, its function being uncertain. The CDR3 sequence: CARTLGQFAPSNYGYTF. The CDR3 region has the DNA TGTGCCAGAACCCTAGGACAGTTTGCCCCCTCTAACTATGGCTACACCTTC.